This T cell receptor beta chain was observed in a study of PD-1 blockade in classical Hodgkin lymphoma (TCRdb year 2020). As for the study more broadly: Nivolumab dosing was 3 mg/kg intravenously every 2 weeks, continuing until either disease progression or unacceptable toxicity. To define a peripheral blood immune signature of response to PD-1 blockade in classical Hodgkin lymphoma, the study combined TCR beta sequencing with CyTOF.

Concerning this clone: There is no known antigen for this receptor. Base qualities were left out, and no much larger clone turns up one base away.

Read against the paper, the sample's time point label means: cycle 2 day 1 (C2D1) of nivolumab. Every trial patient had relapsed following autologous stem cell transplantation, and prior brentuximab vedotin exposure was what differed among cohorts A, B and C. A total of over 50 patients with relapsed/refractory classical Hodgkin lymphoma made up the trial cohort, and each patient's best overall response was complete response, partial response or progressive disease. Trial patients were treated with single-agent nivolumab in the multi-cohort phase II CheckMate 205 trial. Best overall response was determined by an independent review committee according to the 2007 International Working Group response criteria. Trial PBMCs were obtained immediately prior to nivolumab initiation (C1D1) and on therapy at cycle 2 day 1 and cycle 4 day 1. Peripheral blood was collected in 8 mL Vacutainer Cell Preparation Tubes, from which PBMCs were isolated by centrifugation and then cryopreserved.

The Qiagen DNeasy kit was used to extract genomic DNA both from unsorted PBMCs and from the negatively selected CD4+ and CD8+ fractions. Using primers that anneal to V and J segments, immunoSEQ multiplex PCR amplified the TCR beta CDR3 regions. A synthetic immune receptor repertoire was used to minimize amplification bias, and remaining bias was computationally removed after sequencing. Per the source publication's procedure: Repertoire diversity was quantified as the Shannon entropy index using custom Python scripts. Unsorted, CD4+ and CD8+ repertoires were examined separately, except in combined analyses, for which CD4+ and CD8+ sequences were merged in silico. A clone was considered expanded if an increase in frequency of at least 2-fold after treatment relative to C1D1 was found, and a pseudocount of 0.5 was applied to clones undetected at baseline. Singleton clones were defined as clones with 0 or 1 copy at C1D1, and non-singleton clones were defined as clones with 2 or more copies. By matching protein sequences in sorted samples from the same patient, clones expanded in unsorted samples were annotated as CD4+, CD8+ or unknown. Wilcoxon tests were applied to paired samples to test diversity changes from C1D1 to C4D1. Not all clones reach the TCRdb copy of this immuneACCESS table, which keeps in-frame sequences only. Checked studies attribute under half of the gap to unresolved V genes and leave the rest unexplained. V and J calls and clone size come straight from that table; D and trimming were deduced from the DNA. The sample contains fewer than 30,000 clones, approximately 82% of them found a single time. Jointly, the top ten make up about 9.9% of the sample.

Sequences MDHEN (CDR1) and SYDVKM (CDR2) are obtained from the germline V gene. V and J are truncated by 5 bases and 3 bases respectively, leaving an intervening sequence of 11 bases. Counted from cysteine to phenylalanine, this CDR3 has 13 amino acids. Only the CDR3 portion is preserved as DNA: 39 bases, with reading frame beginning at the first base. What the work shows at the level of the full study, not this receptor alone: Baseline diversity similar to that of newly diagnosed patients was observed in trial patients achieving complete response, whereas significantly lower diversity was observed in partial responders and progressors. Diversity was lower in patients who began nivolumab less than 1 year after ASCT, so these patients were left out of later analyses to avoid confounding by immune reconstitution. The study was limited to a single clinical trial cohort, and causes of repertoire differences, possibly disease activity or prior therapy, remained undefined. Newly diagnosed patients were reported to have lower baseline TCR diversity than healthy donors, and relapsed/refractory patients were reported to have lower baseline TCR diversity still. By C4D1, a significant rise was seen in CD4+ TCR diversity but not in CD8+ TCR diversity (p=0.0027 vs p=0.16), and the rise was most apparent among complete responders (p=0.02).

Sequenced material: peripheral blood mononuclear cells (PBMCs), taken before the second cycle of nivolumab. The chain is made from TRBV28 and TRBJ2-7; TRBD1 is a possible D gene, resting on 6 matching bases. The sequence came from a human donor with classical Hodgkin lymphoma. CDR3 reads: CASSPLDSYEQYF. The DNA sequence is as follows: TGTGCCAGCAGTCCCCTGGACAGCTACGAGCAGTACTTC.